These 9 T cell receptor beta chains came from one sample sequenced in a study of blood T cell repertoires in COVID-19. Clones were read by immunoSEQ multiplex PCR, and TCRdb kept only the in-frame ones, dropping some. The repertoire has some 65,000 clones, 90% of them found once; the top ten carry roughly 1.2%. Specimen: peripheral blood. The receptors stem from a man aged 55 to 70 with acute or convalescent COVID-19.

V is TRBV19 and J is TRBJ1-2; D is unclear. The CDR3 loop spans 13 amino acids. V shed 3 bases and J shed 8 bases, with 13 bases lying between them. Germline V lookup: CDR1 LNHDA, CDR2 SQIVND (reference sequence). Written as DNA, the CDR3 is TGTGCCAGTAGTATTAGTTCCAGGTCGGGCTACACCTTC. It codes for CASSISSRSGYTF.

The chain couples TRBV9 to TRBJ1-4, with TRBD1 matching 11 bases. The V gene's germline CDR1 is SGDLS and CDR2 YYNGEE. This CDR3 is built from 18 residues. J lost 4 bases, V lost 3 bases, and 11 bases had no gene match. The CDR3 sequence is CASSAGLPGTGGNEKLFF. CDR3 coding DNA: TGTGCCAGCAGCGCGGGCCTGCCGGGGACAGGGGGTAATGAAAAACTGTTTTTT.

This clone came up once. CDR3: CASTRTGFSYEQYF. DNA for the CDR3: TGTGCCAGCACCCGGACAGGGTTTTCCTACGAGCAGTACTTC. This chain connects TRBV5-4 to TRBJ2-7; 8 positions agree with TRBD1. Losses at the gene ends were 6 bases for V and 1 base for J; bases not matched to a gene: 6. The CDR3 extends over 14 amino acids. Germline V gene lookup returns CDR1 SGHNT and CDR2 YYREEE (reference sequence).

The chain links TRBV7-9 to TRBJ1-2; no reliable D call. The germline CDR1 and CDR2 sequences are SEHNR and FQNEAQ (reference sequence). Trimming cost V 0 bases and J 1 base, with 9 bases left between them. The CDR3 covers 15 residues. For the CDR3, the DNA is TGTGCCAGCAGCTTAGCTGAGGCCCGTAACTATGGCTACACCTTC. Residues: CASSLAEARNYGYTF.

The rearrangement links TRBV6-5 to TRBJ2-2; 7 bases fit TRBD1. Germline CDR1 and CDR2: MNHEY and SVGAGI. The CDR3 runs 14 residues. V lost 4 bases and J lost 1; bases outside the gene matches: 0. CDR3 sequence reads: CASSSGGNTGELFF. DNA of the CDR3: TGTGCCAGCAGTTCAGGGGGGAACACCGGGGAGCTGTTTTTT.

This chain links TRBV11-3 with TRBJ2-2, with D perhaps matching TRBD2 (5 bases). The CDR3 has 17 amino acids. Germline-derived CDR1 and CDR2 are SGHNT and YENEEA. V shed 5 bases and J shed 1 base, with 17 bases lying between them. In nucleotides, the CDR3 is TGTGCCAGCAGCCCCTGGACTGATACCGTGAACACCGGGGAGCTGTTTTTT. This sequence encodes CASSPWTDTVNTGELFF.

This clone was recorded once. The chain carries TRBV5-1 and TRBJ2-6; maybe TRBD2 (5 bases). The germline V gene has CDR1 SGHRS and CDR2 YFSETQ. V was clipped by 6 bases and J by 2 bases, with 12 bases between them. The CDR3 sequence is 15 residues long. The CDR3: CASTGDLTGANVLTF. For the CDR3, the DNA is TGCGCCAGCACCGGGGATCTTACTGGGGCCAACGTCCTGACTTTC. The entire variable domain, with the rest obtained from reference TRBV5-1 and TRBJ2-6, is as follows: KAGVTQTPRYLIKTRGQQVTLSCSPISGHRSVSWYQQTPGQGLQFLFEYFSETQRNKGNFPGRFSGRQFSNSRSEMNVSTLELGDSALYLCASTGDLTGANVLTFGAGSRLTVL.

The chain uses TRBV12-5 and TRBJ2-1; 7 bases are shared with TRBD1. Germline CDR1 is LGHNT and CDR2 is FRNRAP. V trimming: 4 bases; J trimming: 3 bases; junction bases outside the gene matches: 3. This CDR3 comprises 14 residues. CDR3 amino acids: CASGSGGSYNEQFF. The CDR3 DNA reads TGTGCTAGTGGTTCAGGGGGAAGCTACAATGAGCAGTTCTTC.

This chain uses TRBV13 with TRBJ2-4; possibly TRBD1 for D (6 bases). V gave up 8 bases and J gave up 6 bases, with 11 bases separating them. Germline loops: CDR1 PRHDT, CDR2 FYEKMQ (reference sequence). The CDR3 consists of 12 residues. CDR3 nucleotides: TGTGCCAGCTCGCGCAGGGGAAACATTCAGTACTTC. Protein: CASSRRGNIQYF.